The 28 T cell receptor beta chains below were found in one sample sequenced in a study of vaccination and CD4 T cells after COVID-19. The Oncomine TCR Beta short-read assay sequenced DNA from cultured CD4+ T cells. Each CDR3 protein gets one entry after TCRdb re-called the PCR reads with MiXCR. The profile shows about 3,500 distinct CDR3 sequences, about 33% of them singletons. Treatment noted: approximately nine-day PBMC culture with coronavirus spike peptide pools or control peptides (ViraFEST assay). No antigen has been assigned to these receptors. Input material: CD4+ T cells from blood, cultured in vitro. The receptors were gathered from a human donor who had recovered from COVID-19.

The chain is built from TRBV7-8 and TRBJ1-3; maybe TRBD1 (6 bases). The ends were cut back, 1 base at V and 1 base at J, with 17 bases in the middle. The CDR3 sequence is 18 residues long. CDR1 is SGHVS, CDR2 FQNEAQ, per germline. CDR3 sequence (DNA): TGTGCCAGCAGCTTAGAGGGGGGGGGAGGGGCGTCTGGAAACACCATATATTTT. Its protein product is CASSLEGGGGASGNTIYF.

In its sample, this clonotype is medium-sized. The chain is built from TRBV12-3 or TRBV12-4 and TRBJ1-2; the D is unclear. V lost 2 bases and J 8 bases, leaving 12 bases between the germline ends. CDR3 size: 13 residues. The CDR3 nucleotides read TGTGCCAGCAGTTTATTAGGAAGAACGGGCTACACCTTC. It is translated as CASSLLGRTGYTF.

This chain uses TRBV5-1 with TRBJ2-5; D is possibly TRBD1 (5 bases). Looked up from germline, CDR1 is SGHRS and CDR2 is YFSETQ. V was cut by 4 bases and J by 0 bases, with 10 bases left in between. The CDR3 has 14 amino acids. In DNA, the CDR3 is TGCGCCAGCAGCCGAGACAGTAACCAAGAGACCCAGTACTTC. It is translated as CASSRDSNQETQYF.

This clonotype was seen a few times. This chain uses TRBV5-4 with TRBJ1-6, with 8 bases lining up with TRBD1. This CDR3 has 14 amino acids. Germline values: CDR1 SGHNT, CDR2 YYREEE (reference sequence). Trimming cost V 0 bases and J 8 bases; bases outside gene matches: 1. The DNA of the CDR3 is TGTGCCAGCAGCTTGGGGGACAGGCATTCACCCCTCCACTTT. Translation: CASSLGDRHSPLHF.

This clonotype has more than one count but fewer than ten. Relative to the germline gene, one junction end is altered; a read error may explain this. The V and J genes are TRBV7-7 and TRBJ2-3; 7 bases agree with TRBD1. This CDR3 has 13 amino acids. CDR1 and CDR2 (germline): SSHAT, FNYEAQ (reference sequence). This CDR3 reads CASSRRQGDTQYF. CDR3 in DNA: TGTGCTAGCAGCCGAAGACAGGGAGATACGCAGTATTTT.

This chain uses TRBV6-5 with TRBJ2-7; 8 nucleotides line up with TRBD1. The CDR3 totals 14 residues. The germline gives CDR1 MNHEY, CDR2 SVGAGI. V shed 6 bases and J 2 bases; nucleotides not matched to a gene: 6. CDR3 DNA: TGTGCCAGCAGCTACAGGGGGGCCGCCTACGAGCAGTACTTC. Translated, it gives CASSYRGAAYEQYF.

J is TRBJ1-3 and V is TRBV5-6; TRBD1 matches 8 bases. Germline V gene sequence: CDR1 SGHDT, CDR2 YYEEEE. The CDR3 extends over 16 amino acids. The V segment lost 1 base and the J segment 4 bases; nucleotides outside the gene matches: 7. CDR3: CASSLRTGPPGNTIYF. The DNA of the CDR3 is TGTGCCAGCAGCTTGCGGACAGGGCCTCCCGGAAACACCATATATTTT. The whole variable domain, remainder taken from reference TRBV5-6 and TRBJ1-3, is DAGVTQSPTHLIKTRGQQVTLRCSPKSGHDTVSWYQQALGQGPQFIFQYYEEEERQRGNFPDRFSGHQFPNYSSELNVNALLLGDSALYLCASSLRTGPPGNTIYFGEGSWLTVV.

The chain carries TRBV20-1 and TRBJ1-2; D not resolved. Germline V CDR1 and CDR2: DFQATT, SNEGSKA (reference sequence). CDR3 size: 12 residues. V lost 6 bases to trimming and J lost 8 bases, with 16 bases between them. CDR3 in DNA: TGCAGTGCGTGGACGGGGTTCGGCGGCTACACCTTC. Protein product: CSAWTGFGGYTF.

The CDR3 spells CSALKGSPNVLTF. DNA of the CDR3: TGCAGTGCGTTGAAGGGGAGTCCCAACGTCCTGACTTTC. The chain has TRBV20-1 and TRBJ2-6, with D perhaps being TRBD1 or TRBD2 (5 bases each). In germline, CDR1 is DFQATT, CDR2 SNEGSKA (reference sequence). This CDR3 region has 13 residues. V was trimmed by 6 bases and J by 8 bases, leaving 14 bases between them.

This clonotype showed up just a few times. The chain has TRBV30 and TRBJ1-5; TRBD1 is a possible D gene (6 bases). The V end lost 5 bases, the J end lost 3 bases, and 14 bases lay between the germline ends. Germline V gene sequence: CDR1 GTSNPN, CDR2 SVGIG (reference sequence). The CDR3 has 14 residues. This CDR3 is CAWFGTSVNQPQHF. CDR3 nucleotide sequence: TGTGCCTGGTTCGGGACATCAGTCAATCAGCCCCAGCATTTT.

Relative to its sample, this clonotype is medium-sized. At one of its ends the junction is not consistent with the germline gene, which may arise from a read error. V gene TRBV12-3 or TRBV12-4 combines with J gene TRBJ1-2, with D hard to call. The CDR3 is made up of 14 amino acids. CDR3 in amino acids: CASSPIGLMYAYTF. The CDR3 nucleotides are TGTGCCAGCAGTCCTATTGGGCTCATGTATGCCTACACCTTC.

This rearrangement joins TRBV6-2 or TRBV6-3 to TRBJ1-6; 9 bases align to TRBD1. The CDR3 has 15 residues. V was clipped by 6 bases and J by 10 bases; unmatched bases: 10. Germline V lookup: CDR1 MNHEY, CDR2 SVGEGT. The CDR3 loop reads CASSPIGTGTSPLHF. The DNA for the CDR3 is TGTGCCAGCAGCCCAATCGGGACAGGGACCTCACCCCTCCACTTT.

The rearrangement links TRBV9 to TRBJ2-7; D is unclear. Trimming removed 4 bases at V and 0 bases at J, with 14 bases between. The CDR3 contains 15 residues. The V gene's germline CDR1 is SGDLS and CDR2 YYNGEE. Here the CDR3 reads CASSPREVDSYEQYF. The CDR3 nucleotides are TGTGCCAGCAGCCCCCGAGAGGTCGACTCCTACGAGCAGTACTTC.

This rearrangement joins TRBV19 to TRBJ1-5; unclear D gene. This CDR3 is 14 amino acids long. Germline values: CDR1 LNHDA, CDR2 SQIVND (reference sequence). V was shortened by 1 base and J by 7 bases, with 11 bases between the two germline ends. The CDR3 protein is CASSIVRVGQPQHF. CDR3 coding DNA: TGTGCCAGTAGTATAGTCCGGGTGGGGCAGCCCCAGCATTTT.

CDR3: CASSSDRGTNEKLFF. The CDR3 DNA sequence: TGTGCCAGCAGCTCAGACAGGGGTACTAATGAAAAACTGTTTTTT. The chain uses TRBV7-9 and TRBJ1-4; 8 nucleotides match TRBD1. Germline CDR1 reads SEHNR; CDR2 reads FQNEAQ (reference sequence). There are 15 residues in the CDR3. The V segment lost 4 bases and the J segment 2 bases; nucleotides outside the gene matches: 3. The full variable domain, in which reference TRBV7-9 and TRBJ1-4 provide the parts outside the CDR3, is DTGVSQNPRHKITKRGQNVTFRCDPISEHNRLYWYRQTLGQGPEFLTYFQNEAQLEKSRLLSDRFSAERPKGSFSTLEIQRTEQGDSAMYLCASSSDRGTNEKLFFGSGTQLSVL.

CDR3 amino acids: CASSALQGSYNSPLHF. The CDR3 DNA is TGTGCCAGCAGTGCCCTACAGGGATCATATAATTCACCCCTCCACTTT. This chain links TRBV28 with TRBJ1-6; possible D gene TRBD1, 6 bases. The CDR3 sequence is 16 residues long. The V gene lost 5 bases and the J gene lost 4 bases, with 15 bases spanning the gap. The germline V gene encodes CDR1 MDHEN and CDR2 SYDVKM.

The chain employs TRBV27 and TRBJ2-7; 8 bases fit TRBD2. The CDR3 is 16 residues long. Germline V gives CDR1 MNHEY, CDR2 SMNVEV (reference sequence). The V and J ends lost 8 bases and 2 bases, in that order; junction bases with no gene match: 14. CDR3 DNA sequence: TGTGCCAGCCACGCCTGGGGGCCGGGGGGGACCTACGAGCAGTACTTC. Translated, it gives CASHAWGPGGTYEQYF.

The table lists this clonotype with a few counts. The genes are TRBV30 and TRBJ1-1, with unresolved D. Trimming shortened V by 1 base and J by 7 bases, and 7 bases separated the two germline ends. Germline values: CDR1 GTSNPN, CDR2 SVGIG (reference sequence). The CDR3 is 11 residues long. CDR3 nucleotides: TGTGCCTGGAGTGGATATGGTGAAGCTTTCTTT. As protein: CAWSGYGEAFF.

By proportion, this clonotype is medium-sized. The chain joins TRBV6-1 to TRBJ1-2, with D hard to call. V was shortened by 5 bases and J by 6 bases, with 16 bases between the two germline ends. CDR1 and CDR2 (germline): MNHNS, SASEGT. The CDR3 is 14 residues long. The CDR3 coding sequence is TGTGCCAGCAGTCCCCTCCCCACACCGGATGGCTACACCTTC. Its translation: CASSPLPTPDGYTF.

Only one count was recorded for this clonotype. The chain uses TRBV5-1 and TRBJ1-4; 8 positions agree with TRBD1. V trimming: 5 bases; J trimming: 8 bases; junction bases outside the gene matches: 5. The CDR3 spans 13 residues. Germline lookup yields CDR1 SGHRS and CDR2 YFSETQ. The CDR3 DNA sequence: TGCGCCAGCAGTTTAGGACAGGGCGAAAAACTGTTTTTT. Translation: CASSLGQGEKLFF.

This clonotype occurred a few times. This chain uses TRBV12-3 or TRBV12-4 with TRBJ1-5, with D perhaps matching TRBD1 (5 bases). The V gene lost 0 bases and the J gene lost 9 bases, with 9 bases spanning the gap. This CDR3 spans 13 amino acids. CDR3 sequence: CASSLARQMPQHF. CDR3 nucleotide sequence: TGTGCCAGCAGTTTAGCCCGACAGATGCCCCAGCATTTT.

By its share, this clonotype is medium-sized. The genes are TRBV20-1 and TRBJ2-5; tentatively, D is TRBD2 (5 bases). Germline V gene data show CDR1 as DFQATT and CDR2 as SNEGSKA (reference sequence). Deletions cut 6 bases from V and 4 bases from J, with 12 bases between. This CDR3 spans 12 amino acids. This CDR3 reads CSARPSGETQYF. Here the CDR3 DNA reads TGCAGTGCAAGGCCCAGCGGAGAGACCCAGTACTTC.

This clonotype was recorded only once. The junction shows a germline mismatch at one end, possibly a read error. This chain connects TRBV6-5 to TRBJ2-3, with 8 nucleotides matching TRBD1. CDR1 is MNHEY and CDR2 is SVGAGI in the germline V gene. The CDR3 covers 17 residues. As DNA, the CDR3 is TGTGTCAGCAGTTATAGACCGCAGGGGGCGCTACGCGATACGCAGTATTTT. This translates into CVSSYRPQGALRDTQYF.

V and J are TRBV6-4 and TRBJ1-6; no clear D gene. Trimming removed 6 bases at V and 5 bases at J, with 11 bases between. There are 14 residues in the CDR3. The germline CDR1 and CDR2 sequences are MRHNA and SNTAGT. The CDR3 bases are TGTGCCAGCAGCTCCGGGGTAAATAATTCACCCCTCCACTTT. It specifies CASSSGVNNSPLHF.

This clonotype was detected a few times. The J gene is TRBJ2-7, the V gene TRBV6-1; possible D gene TRBD1, 5 bases. From germline, CDR1 is MNHNS and CDR2 SASEGT. Trimming shortened V by 8 bases and J by 5 bases, and 10 bases separated the two germline ends. The CDR3 runs 11 residues. The CDR3 DNA sequence: TGTGCCAGCCACAAGGGGAACGAGCAGTACTTC. It codes for CASHKGNEQYF.

The sample holds a few counts of this clonotype. The chain employs TRBV19 and TRBJ1-5, with D possibly TRBD1 on 5 matching bases. The CDR3 length is 15 residues. The germline V and J ends were trimmed by 7 bases and 0 bases, with 13 bases remaining between them. Germline lookup yields CDR1 LNHDA and CDR2 SQIVND (reference sequence). The DNA for the CDR3 is TGTGCCAGTACTGTGGACGGACATAGCAATCAGCCCCAGCATTTT. The encoded protein is CASTVDGHSNQPQHF.

This chain uses TRBV19 with TRBJ1-1, with D maybe TRBD1 (6 bases). CDR1 is LNHDA, CDR2 SQIVND, per germline (reference sequence). Trimming cost V 5 bases and J 4 bases, with 20 bases left between them. CDR3 length: 16 amino acids. CDR3 loop: CASSARGRGAITEAFF. In DNA form, the CDR3 reads TGTGCCAGTAGTGCCCGGGGCCGGGGGGCGATCACTGAAGCTTTCTTT.

The chain recombines TRBV19 with TRBJ1-1, with D tentatively TRBD1 (5 bases). Germline lookup yields CDR1 LNHDA and CDR2 SQIVND (reference sequence). The length of the CDR3 is 11 residues. The ends were cut back, 8 bases at V and 11 bases at J, with 15 bases in the middle. As DNA, the CDR3 is TGTGCCAGTCAAGCAGGGCGCTCGGCTTTCTTT. Its translation is CASQAGRSAFF.